This TCR beta chain emerged from a study of spatial heterogeneity in lung cancer. Study conclusions and caveats: Counts of expanded intratumoral alpha and beta TCRs tracked tumor mutation counts. Of tumor T cells, an estimated coverage of around 7% was reached for alpha chains and roughly 13% for beta chains.

Trimming removed 2 bases at V and 5 bases at J, with 7 bases between. Germline CDR1 and CDR2: SGHTA and FQGNSA. The CDR3 contains 13 residues. Each CDR3 protein gets one entry after TCRdb re-called the 5' RACE reads with MiXCR. The table records approximately 9,700 distinct CDR3 sequences, approximately 12% of them present only once. The table lists this clonotype with a few counts. Its cognate antigen is unknown. This beta chain is a stray read from a library made for alpha chains; its abundance is not meaningful. The time point: sample taken at primary tumor resection. The sequenced material consisted of unsorted whole RNA from tumor, nontumor lung or frozen PBMC.

J is TRBJ2-1 and V is TRBV7-2, with no clear D. This sequence originates from a male donor with early-stage non-small cell lung cancer. The specimen comprised lung tumor tissue, sampled at surgery. The CDR3 reads CASSLWRNNEQFF. CDR3 DNA: TGTGCCAGCAGCTTATGGCGAAACAATGAGCAGTTCTTC.